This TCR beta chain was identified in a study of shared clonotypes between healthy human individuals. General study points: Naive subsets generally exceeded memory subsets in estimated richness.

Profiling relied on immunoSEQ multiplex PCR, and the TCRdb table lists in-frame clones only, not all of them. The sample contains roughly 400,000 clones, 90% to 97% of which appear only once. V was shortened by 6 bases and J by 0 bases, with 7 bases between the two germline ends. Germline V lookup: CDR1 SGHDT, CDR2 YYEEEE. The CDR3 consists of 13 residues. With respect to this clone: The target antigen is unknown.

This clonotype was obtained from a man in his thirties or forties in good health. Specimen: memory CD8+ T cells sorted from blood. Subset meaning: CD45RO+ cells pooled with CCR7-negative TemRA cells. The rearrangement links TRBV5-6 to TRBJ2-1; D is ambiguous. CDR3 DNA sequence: TGTGCCAGCACTCGATTCTCCTACAATGAGCAGTTCTTC. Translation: CASTRFSYNEQFF.